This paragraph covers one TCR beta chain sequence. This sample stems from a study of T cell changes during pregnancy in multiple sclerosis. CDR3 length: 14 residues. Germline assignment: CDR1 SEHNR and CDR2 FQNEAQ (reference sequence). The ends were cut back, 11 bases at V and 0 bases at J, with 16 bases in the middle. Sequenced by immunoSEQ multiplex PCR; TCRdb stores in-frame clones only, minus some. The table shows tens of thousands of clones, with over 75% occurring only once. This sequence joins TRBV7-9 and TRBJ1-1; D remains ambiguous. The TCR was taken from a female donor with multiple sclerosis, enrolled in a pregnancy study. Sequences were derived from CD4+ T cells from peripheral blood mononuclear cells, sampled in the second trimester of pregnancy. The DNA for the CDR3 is TGTGCCCACATCGGGAGCCTCCTGAACACTGAAGCTTTCTTT. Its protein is CAHIGSLLNTEAFF. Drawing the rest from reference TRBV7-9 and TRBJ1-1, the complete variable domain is DTGVSQNPRHKITKRGQNVTFRCDPISEHNRLYWYRQTLGQGPEFLTYFQNEAQLEKSRLLSDRFSAERPKGSFSTLEIQRTEQGDSAMYLCAHIGSLLNTEAFFGQGTRLTVV.